Listed below are T cell receptor beta chains from one sample, sequenced in a study of CD8+CD57+ T cells in acquired aplastic anemia. MiXCR, run by TCRdb on the reads, gives a single entry per CDR3 protein. The data show 200,000 or so distinct CDR3 sequences, with 64% seen just once and about half held by the top ten. The sequenced sample consisted of sorted CD4+, CD8+, or CD8+CD57+ T cells (not recorded which) from PBMCs. These receptors were obtained from a human donor with severe aplastic anemia or a healthy control (not recorded which). The CDR3 runs from the conserved cysteine through the conserved F or W. D genes are given only for firm matches. A row's size may be missing; if present it is once, few, many or a size class.

abundance	v_gene	j_gene	d_gene	CDR3nt	CDR3aa
NA	TRBV9	TRBJ2-7	NA	TGTGCCAGCAGCGTATCTGAGGCCGAGCAGTACTTC	CASSVSEAEQYF
NA	TRBV15	TRBJ1-2	NA	TGTGCCACCAGCAGAGATCGGGGAGGGAATTACTATGGCTACACCTTC	CATSRDRGGNYYGYTF
NA	TRBV7-9	TRBJ2-1	TRBD2	TGTGCCAGCAGCTTAAAAGCGGGAGTAGGTAATGAGCAGTTCTTC	CASSLKAGVGNEQFF
NA	TRBV7-6	TRBJ2-3	TRBD2	TGTGCCAGCAGCTCCCACCCGACGACTAGCGGGAGCACAGATACGCAGTATTTT	CASSSHPTTSGSTDTQYF
NA	TRBV7-3	TRBJ2-5	TRBD2	TGTGCCAGCAGCCAGGAAGCGGGAGTAAAGTACTTC	CASSQEAGVKYF
NA	TRBV6-4	TRBJ1-4	NA	TGTGCCAGCAGTGACGAGGGGGTAGGGGAAAAACTGTTTTTT	CASSDEGVGEKLFF
NA	TRBV7-2	TRBJ1-5	NA	TGTGCCAGCAGCTTAGCCAGGTCTCAGCCCCAGCATTTT	CASSLARSQPQHF
NA	TRBV19	TRBJ2-7	NA	TGTGCCAGTAGTCCCCGGGGCAGCTTCTACGAGCAGTACTTC	CASSPRGSFYEQYF
once	TRBV19	TRBJ2-7	NA	TGTGCCAGTAGTATGCGGACGCCCTACGAGCAGTACTTC	CASSMRTPYEQYF
NA	TRBV29-1	TRBJ1-1	TRBD1	TGCAGCGTTCTACGGGACAGGGCGGAGAAAGCTTTCTTT	CSVLRDRAEKAFF
NA	TRBV5-1	TRBJ2-3	NA	TGCGCCAGCAGGCAAACCCTACAGGGAAAGTTTCGCACAGATACGCAGTATTTT	CASRQTLQGKFRTDTQYF
NA	TRBV7-2	TRBJ2-5	NA	TGTGCCAGCAGCTTGCACGGAGAAGAGACCCAGTACTTC	CASSLHGEETQYF
many	TRBV19	TRBJ1-5	NA	TGTGCCAGTACCGAGGAGGTCAATCAGCCCCAGCATTTT	CASTEEVNQPQHF
few	TRBV27	TRBJ1-2	NA	TGTGCCAGCAGTTTAACAGGCCCCCGGGGCTATGGCTACACCTTC	CASSLTGPRGYGYTF
few	TRBV7-2	TRBJ2-7	TRBD2	TGTGCCAGTAGCCCCGGGACTAGCGGGTACGAGCAGTACTTC	CASSPGTSGYEQYF
NA	TRBV10-2	TRBJ1-2	TRBD1	TGCGCCAGCAGGGCCCCGGGACAGGGAGACTATGGCTACACCTTC	CASRAPGQGDYGYTF
NA	TRBV9	TRBJ2-1	TRBD1	TGTGCCAGCAGCGGTGGACAGGGGATATACAATGAGCAGTTCTTC	CASSGGQGIYNEQFF
NA	TRBV19	TRBJ2-1	TRBD1	TGTGCCTCTTATCCCAGTGGACAGGGGTGGAATGAGCAGTTCTTC	CASYPSGQGWNEQFF
NA	TRBV9	TRBJ1-2	TRBD1	TGTGCCAGCAGCCAAGCCGGAGGGGGCTCTGGCTACACCTTC	CASSQAGGGSGYTF